The 13 T cell receptor beta chains below were found in one sample sequenced in a study of CD8 T cells in ankylosing spondylitis. MiXCR, applied by TCRdb to the 5' RACE reads, yields one record per CDR3 protein. The sample has about 800,000 distinct CDR3 sequences; approximately 12% are singletons. Study results and caveats: Apparently characteristic of ankylosing spondylitis blood was a TCR beta motif (under ten highly homologous variants).

These receptors' antigens are unknown. Sequencing input: blood, either unsorted or a sorted T cell fraction (not recorded which). The receptors were gathered from a male donor with ankylosing spondylitis.

The chain recombines TRBV6-2 or TRBV6-3 with TRBJ2-1; D perhaps matches TRBD1 (5 bases). Germline V gene lookup returns CDR1 MNHEY and CDR2 SVGEGT. The V end lost 2 bases, the J end lost 10 bases, and 18 bases lay between the germline ends. The CDR3 covers 15 residues. The CDR3 DNA follows: TGTGCCAGCAGTTACACGGCTGGGGCTTTTGGGGAGCAGTTCTTC. It codes for CASSYTAGAFGEQFF.

The chain couples TRBV2 to TRBJ2-1; 11 nucleotides align to TRBD2. Germline CDR1 and CDR2: SNHLY and FYNNEI. J lost 7 bases, V lost 7 bases, and 9 bases had no gene match. There are 15 residues in the CDR3. In DNA form, the CDR3 reads TGTGCCAGCAACCTACTAGCGGGAGTGAAAAATGAGCAGTTCTTC. Its protein product is CASNLLAGVKNEQFF.

This clonotype turned up a few times. In DNA, the CDR3 is TGCAGTGCTAGAGGTTCGCTAAACACTGAAGCTTTCTTT. It specifies CSARGSLNTEAFF. This sequence joins TRBV20-1 and TRBJ1-1; D remains ambiguous. The CDR3 covers 13 residues. CDR1 DFQATT and CDR2 SNEGSKA come from the germline V gene (reference sequence). The V and J ends lost 1 base and 2 bases respectively, with 8 bases between them.

This clonotype appeared many times. The J gene is TRBJ2-3, the V gene TRBV27, with 9 nucleotides matching TRBD1. Germline V gene lookup returns CDR1 MNHEY and CDR2 SMNVEV (reference sequence). J was trimmed by 1 base and V by 5 bases; bases with no gene match: 7. The CDR3 is made up of 16 amino acids. Here the CDR3 reads CASSELQGAGTDTQYF. As DNA, the CDR3 is TGTGCCAGCAGTGAGCTACAGGGGGCGGGCACAGATACGCAGTATTTT.

The chain carries TRBV5-1 and TRBJ2-7, with 7 bases matching TRBD1. This CDR3 contains 14 residues. CDR1 and CDR2 from the germline V gene are SGHRS and YFSETQ. The V gene end was trimmed by 6 bases and the J gene end by 1 base; junction bases not matched to a gene: 7. CDR3: CASKEGRGSYEQYF. The CDR3 bases are TGCGCCAGCAAGGAAGGCAGGGGGTCCTACGAGCAGTACTTC.

This clonotype was observed a handful of times. The CDR3 spells CASSGSPSGHDTEAFF. The CDR3 DNA reads TGTGCCAGCAGCGGGAGCCCGTCAGGGCACGACACTGAAGCTTTCTTT. V usage is TRBV5-5 and J usage is TRBJ1-1; D may be TRBD1 (5 bases). There are 16 residues in the CDR3. CDR1 SGHKS and CDR2 YYEKEE come from the germline V gene (reference sequence). The ends were cut back, 4 bases at V and 3 bases at J, with 19 bases in the middle.

This clonotype was counted between two and nine times. The J gene is TRBJ2-3, the V gene TRBV29-1; D ambiguous. The CDR3 sequence is 12 residues long. The V and J ends lost 7 bases and 1 base respectively, with 9 bases between them. Germline assignment: CDR1 SQVTM and CDR2 ANQGSEA. The CDR3 protein is CSAEDGTDTQYF. CDR3 DNA: TGCAGCGCCGAGGACGGCACAGATACGCAGTATTTT.

This clonotype was picked up many times. The V gene is TRBV29-1, the J gene TRBJ2-2, with TRBD2 as a possible D gene (7 bases). The CDR3 consists of 14 residues. V lost 6 bases to trimming and J lost 6 bases, with 17 bases between them. The germline V gene encodes CDR1 SQVTM and CDR2 ANQGSEA. The chain's CDR3 is CSVHFGGPAGELFF. The CDR3, as DNA: TGCAGCGTGCATTTCGGGGGGCCGGCCGGGGAGCTGTTTTTT.

CDR3 nucleotides: TGTGCCAGCAGCCCTCTTGGGGTATATACGCAGTATTTT. Translation: CASSPLGVYTQYF. The V gene is TRBV7-3, the J gene TRBJ2-3; no firm D call. CDR1 and CDR2 from the germline V gene are SGHTA and FQGTGA. With 5 bases removed from V and 7 bases from J, the gap between germline ends came to 13 bases. The length of the CDR3 is 13 residues.

This clonotype has a handful of counts. The V call is TRBV3-1, the J call TRBJ2-5; D possibly corresponds to TRBD1 (5 bases). V gave up 2 bases and J gave up 3 bases, with 7 bases separating them. The germline CDR1 and CDR2 sequences are LGHDT and YNNKEL (reference sequence). The CDR3 is made up of 13 amino acids. DNA of the CDR3: TGTGCCAGCAGCCAATTAGGGGAAGAGACCCAGTACTTC. The encoded protein is CASSQLGEETQYF.

This clonotype has ten or more counts. The rearrangement joins TRBV4-3 to TRBJ1-2; 7 bases agree with TRBD1. Germline CDR1 is LGHNA and CDR2 is YSLEER. The J segment lost 6 bases and the V segment lost 1 base, leaving 5 bases of the junction unmatched. This CDR3 has 14 amino acids. CDR3 nucleotide sequence: TGCGCCAGCAGCCAAGGACAGGGTCAACATGGCTACACCTTC. Amino acid sequence: CASSQGQGQHGYTF.

By share of the sample, this clonotype is medium-sized. The J gene is TRBJ2-4, the V gene TRBV10-3; D is possibly TRBD1 or TRBD2 (5 bases each). CDR1 is ENHRY and CDR2 is SYGVKD in the germline V gene. The V gene lost 2 bases and the J gene lost 5 bases, with 10 bases spanning the gap. This CDR3 has 14 residues. The CDR3 DNA reads as TGTGCCATCAGTGAGAAGGGACGTCAAAACATTCAGTACTTC. This sequence encodes CAISEKGRQNIQYF.

This clonotype was seen more than once but under ten times. The chain links TRBV30 to TRBJ1-1; no firm D call. From germline, CDR1 is GTSNPN and CDR2 SVGIG (reference sequence). The CDR3 covers 12 residues. Trimming left V 1 base short and J 3 bases short, with 6 bases between. The DNA for the CDR3 is TGTGCCTGGAGTGCCTACTACACTGAAGCTTTCTTT. This codes for CAWSAYYTEAFF.